The next 14 T cell receptor beta chains were all read from a single sample in a study of blood T cell repertoires in COVID-19. TCRdb's table, derived via immunoSEQ multiplex PCR, lists solely in-frame clones and lacks some. The table records about 300,000 clones, roughly 90% of them present only once. Sequences were obtained from peripheral blood. The receptors come from a man aged 18 to 30 who had recovered from COVID-19.

The chain has TRBV19 and TRBJ1-3; D is unclear. This CDR3 spans 14 amino acids. In germline, CDR1 is LNHDA, CDR2 SQIVND (reference sequence). The V gene lost 6 bases and the J gene lost 2 bases, with 11 bases spanning the gap. This chain's CDR3 is CASRTPGTGNTIYF. DNA for the CDR3: TGTGCCAGTAGGACCCCGGGGACTGGAAACACCATATATTTT.

The J gene is TRBJ1-4, the V gene TRBV9, with TRBD1 matching over 8 bases. Germline CDR1 and CDR2: SGDLS and YYNGEE. V trimming: 3 bases; J trimming: 8 bases; junction bases outside the gene matches: 6. The CDR3 is 14 amino acids. The CDR3 reads CASSATGVSEKLFF. The CDR3 region has the DNA TGTGCCAGCAGCGCGACAGGGGTGAGCGAAAAACTGTTTTTT.

The chain carries TRBV3-1 (or the pseudogene TRBV3-2) and TRBJ1-3; 10 positions match TRBD1. V lost 0 bases to trimming and J lost 5 bases; unmatched junction nucleotides: 1. The germline CDR1 and CDR2 sequences are LGHDT and YNNKEL (reference sequence). The CDR3 is 15 residues long. The DNA for the CDR3 is TGTGCCAGCAGCCAAGAGACAGGGGGCAGAAACACCATATATTTT. Translated, it gives CASSQETGGRNTIYF.

This sequence joins TRBV27 and TRBJ2-2; the D is unclear. V was pared by 3 bases and J by 0 bases, with 8 bases between. Germline V gene sequence: CDR1 MNHEY, CDR2 SMNVEV (reference sequence). The CDR3 contains 15 residues. The chain's CDR3 is CASSFYRANTGELFF. DNA of the CDR3: TGTGCCAGCAGTTTTTACCGAGCGAACACCGGGGAGCTGTTTTTT.

This clone is deemed medium-sized. The chain combines TRBV2 with TRBJ1-5; D not certain. Germline V gives CDR1 SNHLY, CDR2 FYNNEI. V lost 5 bases to trimming and J lost 5 bases, with 13 bases between them. The CDR3 loop spans 14 amino acids. The CDR3 is CASSSFDGDQPQHF. CDR3 nucleotide sequence: TGTGCCAGCAGTAGCTTCGACGGGGATCAGCCCCAGCATTTT.

This clone was recorded once. Here the CDR3 reads CASSPTGTSGGSLGEQYF. DNA of the CDR3: TGTGCCAGCAGCCCCACAGGGACTAGCGGGGGGTCGCTGGGGGAGCAGTACTTC. The chain is built from TRBV11-3 and TRBJ2-7; TRBD2 matches at 15 bases. From germline, CDR1 is SGHNT and CDR2 YENEEA. The CDR3 length is 18 residues. Germline trimming cut 5 bases from V and 7 bases from J; bases unmatched to any gene: 15.

V and J are TRBV29-1 and TRBJ1-2; D might be TRBD1 (5 bases). The V gene's germline CDR1 is SQVTM and CDR2 ANQGSEA. V lost 2 bases and J lost 2, with 12 bases in between. The CDR3 is made up of 14 amino acids. CDR3 in amino acids: CSVETDRPNYGYTF. CDR3 coding DNA: TGCAGCGTTGAAACTGACAGACCAAACTATGGCTACACCTTC.

The rearrangement links TRBV6-5 to TRBJ1-2, with 8 nucleotides matching TRBD1. Germline values: CDR1 MNHEY, CDR2 SVGAGI. The CDR3 covers 13 residues. The V gene end was trimmed by 7 bases and the J gene end by 6 bases; junction bases not matched to a gene: 7. The CDR3 spells CASKGTGGNGYTF. The CDR3 bases are TGTGCCAGCAAGGGCACAGGGGGAAATGGCTACACCTTC.

The V call is TRBV5-8, the J call TRBJ2-1; 8 positions agree with TRBD2. The CDR3 contains 17 residues. CDR1 is SGHTS, CDR2 YDEGEE, per germline. The trim removed 3 bases at V and 0 bases at J, leaving 8 bases unmatched. CDR3 coding DNA: TGTGCCAGCAGCTGGGAACTAGCGGCAAGCTCCTACAATGAGCAGTTCTTC. Protein: CASSWELAASSYNEQFF.

V is TRBV19 and J is TRBJ1-5, with a tentative D call TRBD1 (6 bases). Germline CDR1 LNHDA, CDR2 SQIVND (reference sequence). The CDR3 is 14 residues long. The V end lost 10 bases, the J end lost 0 bases, and 13 bases lay between the germline ends. CDR3 residues: CATQDSDSNQPQHF. CDR3 DNA: TGTGCCACCCAGGACAGCGATAGCAATCAGCCCCAGCATTTT. Complete variable domain (other parts from reference TRBV19 and TRBJ1-5): DGGITQSPKYLFRKEGQNVTLSCEQNLNHDAMYWYRQDPGQGLRLIYYSQIVNDFQKGDIAEGYSVSREKKESFPLTVTSAQKNPTAFYLCATQDSDSNQPQHFGDGTRLSIL.

V and J are TRBV12-5 and TRBJ2-1; tentative D call: TRBD1 (6 bases). The CDR3 runs 15 residues. V gave up 3 bases and J gave up 3 bases, with 12 bases separating them. The V gene's germline CDR1 is LGHNT and CDR2 FRNRAP. CDR3 bases: TGTGCTAGTGGTTTTGGACAGTCCCGCTACAATGAGCAGTTCTTC. Translating gives CASGFGQSRYNEQFF.

Details on this clone: This sample includes further DNA sequences coding for the same CDR3. The chain links TRBV18 to TRBJ1-5, with TRBD1 matching 9 bases. The CDR3 spans 15 residues. Per the germline V gene, CDR1 is KGHSH and CDR2 is LQKENI. After removal of 3 bases from V and 1 base from J, the junction contained 1 base not matched to a gene. This CDR3 is CASSPGQGSNQPQHF. The CDR3 DNA reads TGTGCCAGCTCACCCGGACAGGGGAGCAATCAGCCCCAGCATTTT.

This clone was detected only a few times. J is TRBJ2-1 and V is TRBV5-1; D not resolved. V was clipped by 0 bases and J by 1 base, with 8 bases between them. Germline values: CDR1 SGHRS, CDR2 YFSETQ. CDR3 size: 15 residues. In nucleotides, the CDR3 is TGCGCCAGCAGCTTGGGCAGGCCATCCTACAATGAGCAGTTCTTC. This translates into CASSLGRPSYNEQFF.

This chain uses TRBV7-2 with TRBJ2-7; a weak D match, TRBD1 (5 bases). CDR1 SGHTA and CDR2 FQGNSA come from the germline V gene. The CDR3 totals 17 residues. Trimming took off 0 bases at V and 0 bases at J, with 15 bases between the two ends. In DNA, the CDR3 is TGTGCCAGCAGCTTAGCAGGTCAGGGAAGGAGCTCCTACGAGCAGTACTTC. Amino acids: CASSLAGQGRSSYEQYF.